This T cell receptor beta chain came from a study of blood T cells in healthy people across ages. Study-level background: Template-switching capture recovered about one barcoded beta molecule per two T cells.

General study findings and limits: Per million T cells, TCR beta diversity dropped about linearly as age rose. Compared with aged donors, long-lived donors showed fewer expanded clones, suggesting selection.

A second PCR of roughly 7 to 11 cycles used a sample-barcoded 5' primer and a J-beta primer mix. TCRdb re-called the 5' RACE reads through MiXCR, storing one row per CDR3 protein. The table includes 1.5 million to 1.8 million distinct CDR3 sequences, approximately 39% detected once. This clonotype has only a few counts. Its antigen remains unknown. Germline CDR1 is DFQATT and CDR2 is SNEGSKA (reference sequence). The CDR3 is 13 amino acids. This sequence originates from a woman aged 18-35 years in good health. The chain combines TRBV20-1 with TRBJ2-3; 8 bases are shared with TRBD2. The sequenced sample consisted of blood. CDR3 nucleotides: TGCAGCGCCCAAGCGGGAGGCACAGATACGCAGTATTTT. Amino acid sequence: CSAQAGGTDTQYF.